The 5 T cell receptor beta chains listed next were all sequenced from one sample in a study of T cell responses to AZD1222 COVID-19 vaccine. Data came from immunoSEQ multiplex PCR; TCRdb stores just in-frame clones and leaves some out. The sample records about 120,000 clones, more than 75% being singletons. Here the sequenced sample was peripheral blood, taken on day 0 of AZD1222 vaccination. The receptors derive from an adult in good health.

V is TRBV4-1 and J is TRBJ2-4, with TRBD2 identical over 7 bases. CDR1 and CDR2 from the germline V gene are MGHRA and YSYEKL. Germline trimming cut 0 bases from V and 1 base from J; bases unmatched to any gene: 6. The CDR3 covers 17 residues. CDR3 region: CASSQDGTTAAKNIQYF. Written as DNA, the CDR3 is TGCGCCAGCAGCCAAGATGGGACTACCGCGGCCAAAAACATTCAGTACTTC.

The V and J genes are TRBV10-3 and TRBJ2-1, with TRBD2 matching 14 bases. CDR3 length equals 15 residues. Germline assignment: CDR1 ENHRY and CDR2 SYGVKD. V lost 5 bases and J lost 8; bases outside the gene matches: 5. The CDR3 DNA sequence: TGTGCCATCAGTCCGACTAGCGGGGGGGCATATGAGCAGTTCTTC. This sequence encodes CAISPTSGGAYEQFF.

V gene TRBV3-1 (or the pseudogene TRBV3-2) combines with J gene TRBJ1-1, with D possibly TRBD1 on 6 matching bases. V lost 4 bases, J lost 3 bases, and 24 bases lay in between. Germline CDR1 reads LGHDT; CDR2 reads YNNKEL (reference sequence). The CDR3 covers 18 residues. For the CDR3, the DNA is TGTGCCAGCAGCCTCGCATCCTTCCACAGGGCGGGGGACACTGAAGCTTTCTTT. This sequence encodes CASSLASFHRAGDTEAFF.

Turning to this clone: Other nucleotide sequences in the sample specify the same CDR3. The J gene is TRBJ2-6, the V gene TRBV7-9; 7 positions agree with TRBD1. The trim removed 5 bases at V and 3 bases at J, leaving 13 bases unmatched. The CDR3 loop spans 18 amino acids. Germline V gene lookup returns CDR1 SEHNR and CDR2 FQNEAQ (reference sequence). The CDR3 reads CASSPPAERGLGANVLTF. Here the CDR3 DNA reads TGTGCCAGCAGCCCCCCCGCAGAGAGGGGGCTTGGGGCCAACGTCCTGACTTTC. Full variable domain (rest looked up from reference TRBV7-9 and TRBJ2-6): DTGVSQNPRHKITKRGQNVTFRCDPISEHNRLYWYRQTLGQGPEFLTYFQNEAQLEKSRLLSDRFSAERPKGSFSTLEIQRTEQGDSAMYLCASSPPAERGLGANVLTFGAGSRLTVL.

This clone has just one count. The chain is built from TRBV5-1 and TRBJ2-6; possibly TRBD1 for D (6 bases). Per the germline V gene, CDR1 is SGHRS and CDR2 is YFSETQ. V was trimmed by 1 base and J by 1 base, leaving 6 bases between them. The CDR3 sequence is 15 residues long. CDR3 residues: CASSLRGSGANVLTF. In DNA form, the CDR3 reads TGCGCCAGCAGCTTGAGGGGGTCTGGGGCCAACGTCCTGACTTTC. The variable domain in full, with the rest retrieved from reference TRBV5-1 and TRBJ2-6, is KAGVTQTPRYLIKTRGQQVTLSCSPISGHRSVSWYQQTPGQGLQFLFEYFSETQRNKGNFPGRFSGRQFSNSRSEMNVSTLELGDSALYLCASSLRGSGANVLTFGAGSRLTVL.